These 25 T cell receptor beta chains came from one sample sequenced in a study of immune evolution from preneoplasia to lung adenocarcinoma. Assay used: immunoSEQ multiplex PCR; TCRdb lists only in-frame clones, some missing. This table has under 6,500 clones, 76% appearing once. Material for sequencing was FFPE minimally invasive lung adenocarcinoma tissue. The origin of the receptors is a person aged 60 to 85 with lung adenocarcinoma.

This rearrangement joins TRBV9 to TRBJ2-3; D may be TRBD2 (5 bases). CDR1 is SGDLS, CDR2 YYNGEE, per germline. The CDR3 runs 15 residues. V lost 2 bases and J lost 0, with 10 bases in between. The DNA for the CDR3 is TGTGCCAGCAGCGTGGATAGCGCTAGCACAGATACGCAGTATTTT. Residues: CASSVDSASTDTQYF.

A few counts support this clone. The genes are TRBV7-9 and TRBJ2-7; tentatively, D is TRBD1 (5 bases). The CDR3 length is 14 residues. V lost 5 bases and J 0 bases, leaving 11 bases between the germline ends. Germline CDR1 is SEHNR and CDR2 is FQNEAQ (reference sequence). CDR3 sequence (DNA): TGTGCCAGCAGCCCCCTAGGGGTCTCCTACGAGCAGTACTTC. Amino acids: CASSPLGVSYEQYF.

The V and J genes are TRBV27 and TRBJ1-3; no clear D gene. Germline V gene lookup returns CDR1 MNHEY and CDR2 SMNVEV (reference sequence). V was shortened by 3 bases and J by 0 bases, with 9 bases between the two germline ends. The CDR3 length is 15 residues. The CDR3 bases are TGTGCCAGCAGTTTCCAGGCCTTCTCTGGAAACACCATATATTTT. Its protein is CASSFQAFSGNTIYF.

Only a few counts were recorded for this clone. V usage is TRBV1 and J usage is TRBJ2-5; the table calls TRBD2, which could not be checked here. TRBV1 is a known pseudogene. This CDR3 contains 14 residues. CDR3 DNA: TGCACCAGCAGCCTGACTAGCCTCCAAGAGACCCAGTACTTC. This gives the protein CTSSLTSLQETQYF.

The V and J genes are TRBV19 and TRBJ1-4; tentative D call: TRBD1 (5 bases). CDR3 length: 14 residues. Germline loops: CDR1 LNHDA, CDR2 SQIVND (reference sequence). Trimming removed 5 bases from V and 3 bases from J, with 10 bases in between. Here the CDR3 DNA reads TGTGCCAGTAGTCCCCAGGGACCTAATGAAAAACTGTTTTTT. This sequence encodes CASSPQGPNEKLFF.

The CDR3 loop reads CASGLTSGSLETQYF. The CDR3, as DNA: TGTGCCAGCGGTCTGACTAGCGGGAGTTTGGAGACCCAGTACTTC. This chain uses TRBV6-6 with TRBJ2-5, with 12 bases lining up with TRBD2. Germline CDR1 reads MNHNY; CDR2 reads SVGAGI (reference sequence). The V and J ends lost 8 bases and 5 bases, in that order; junction bases with no gene match: 9. The CDR3 totals 15 residues.

As concerns this clone: Additional DNA sequences in this sample encode the identical CDR3. V and J are TRBV29-1 and TRBJ1-1, with D perhaps matching TRBD1 (5 bases). V was pared by 3 bases and J by 2 bases, with 10 bases between. There are 13 residues in the CDR3. CDR1 is SQVTM, CDR2 ANQGSEA, per germline. CDR3 region: CSVEGQGNTEAFF. The CDR3 DNA reads TGCAGCGTTGAGGGTCAGGGCAACACTGAAGCTTTCTTT.

The chain employs TRBV21-1 and TRBJ2-7; TRBD2 was called by the table and not checked on the DNA. TRBV21-1 is deemed a pseudogene. CDR3 size: 16 residues. This CDR3 reads CASSKESGLAEGEQYF. For the CDR3, the DNA is TGTGCCAGCAGCAAAGAGTCGGGACTAGCGGAGGGGGAGCAGTACTTC.

There are a few counts of this clone. V and J are TRBV7-9 and TRBJ2-7, with TRBD1 matching 7 bases. The CDR3 has 14 residues. Looked up from germline, CDR1 is SEHNR and CDR2 is FQNEAQ (reference sequence). Trimming cost V 1 base and J 5 bases; bases outside gene matches: 5. CDR3 protein: CASSLGQGVDEQYF. As DNA, the CDR3 is TGTGCCAGCAGCTTAGGTCAGGGGGTCGACGAGCAGTACTTC.

The rearrangement uses TRBV29-1 and TRBJ1-5; D not resolved. This CDR3 spans 12 amino acids. The germline V and J ends were trimmed by 4 bases and 2 bases, with 6 bases remaining between them. The V gene's germline CDR1 is SQVTM and CDR2 ANQGSEA. The DNA of the CDR3 is TGCAGCGTTGGGCAGGGCAATCAGCCCCAGCATTTT. It codes for CSVGQGNQPQHF.

J is TRBJ2-1 and V is TRBV7-6, with D perhaps matching TRBD1 or TRBD2 (5 bases each). The germline gives CDR1 SGHVS, CDR2 FNYEAQ. This CDR3 is 14 amino acids long. V was trimmed by 5 bases and J by 6 bases, leaving 14 bases between them. CDR3 nucleotide sequence: TGTGCCAGCAGCCCGGGACCCCCTCTCAATGAGCAGTTCTTC. It codes for CASSPGPPLNEQFF.

In nucleotides, the CDR3 is TGTGCCAGCTCACCCACGGGAGGAGGTTACGGGACCCAGTACTTC. The encoded protein is CASSPTGGGYGTQYF. The V gene is TRBV18, the J gene TRBJ2-5; 7 nucleotides match TRBD2. Trimming at V came to 3 bases and at J to 7 bases, leaving 11 bases not matched to a gene. Germline CDR1 is KGHSH and CDR2 is LQKENI. This CDR3 comprises 15 residues.

The chain employs TRBV11-1 and TRBJ2-3, with D perhaps matching TRBD2 (7 bases). The CDR3 covers 16 residues. In germline, CDR1 is SGHAT, CDR2 FQDESV (reference sequence). The ends were cut back, 1 base at V and 5 bases at J, with 16 bases in the middle. Written as DNA, the CDR3 is TGTGCCAGCAGCTTAGGGGGGGGGCTAGGCCAAGATACGCAGTATTTT. Protein product: CASSLGGGLGQDTQYF.

The genes are TRBV20-1 and TRBJ2-7, with a tentative D call TRBD2 (7 bases). Trimming shortened V by 4 bases and J by 9 bases, and 13 bases separated the two germline ends. CDR1 and CDR2 (germline): DFQATT, SNEGSKA (reference sequence). This CDR3 spans 11 amino acids. The CDR3: CSATAGHRQYF. CDR3 nucleotides: TGCAGTGCTACAGCGGGACACCGGCAGTACTTC.

The chain recombines TRBV7-3 with TRBJ2-3, with 8 bases identical to TRBD2. This CDR3 spans 15 amino acids. The V gene's germline CDR1 is SGHTA and CDR2 FQGTGA. The V gene end was trimmed by 5 bases and the J gene end by 3 bases; junction bases not matched to a gene: 7. The CDR3 region is CASSPTAGETDTQYF. CDR3 nucleotide sequence: TGTGCCAGCAGCCCTACAGCGGGAGAAACAGATACGCAGTATTTT.

The V and J genes are TRBV6-6 and TRBJ2-5; 7 bases are shared with TRBD1. CDR1 and CDR2 (germline): MNHNY, SVGAGI (reference sequence). The CDR3 consists of 14 residues. CDR3 loop: CATRAGGVQETQYF. The CDR3 DNA follows: TGTGCAACTCGGGCAGGGGGTGTCCAAGAGACCCAGTACTTC.

The genes are TRBV5-1 and TRBJ2-7; 11 bases fit TRBD2. The ends lost 3 bases at V and 3 bases at J; junction bases unmatched: 2. The CDR3 runs 14 residues. CDR1 and CDR2 (germline): SGHRS, YFSETQ. The CDR3 coding sequence is TGCGCCAGCAGCTATACTAGCGGGAGCTACGAGCAGTACTTC. This encodes CASSYTSGSYEQYF.

The rearrangement uses TRBV5-1 and TRBJ2-7; perhaps TRBD1 as D (6 bases). Trimming stripped 4 bases from V and 6 bases from J, with 11 bases between. Germline V gene data show CDR1 as SGHRS and CDR2 as YFSETQ. CDR3 size: 12 residues. CDR3 protein: CASSPQGFEQYF. The CDR3 coding sequence is TGCGCCAGCAGCCCACAGGGTTTCGAGCAGTACTTC.

V and J are TRBV9 and TRBJ1-4; D is unclear. Germline V CDR1 and CDR2: SGDLS, YYNGEE. With 0 bases removed from V and 8 bases from J, the gap between germline ends came to 11 bases. The CDR3 consists of 14 residues. The CDR3 sequence is CASSVAGSPEKLFF. The CDR3 region has the DNA TGTGCCAGCAGCGTAGCTGGCAGCCCCGAAAAACTGTTTTTT.

This clone was seen a single time. The rearrangement uses TRBV7-2 and TRBJ2-7; possibly TRBD2 for D (5 bases). CDR1 and CDR2 from the germline V gene are SGHTA and FQGNSA. Trimming shortened V by 3 bases and J by 2 bases, and 14 bases separated the two germline ends. CDR3 length: 15 residues. CDR3 in amino acids: CASSFSAVHAYEQYF. CDR3 nucleotides: TGTGCCAGCAGCTTTTCAGCGGTTCATGCCTACGAGCAGTACTTC.

This clone was seen a single time. The J gene is TRBJ2-1, the V gene TRBV28, with D tentatively TRBD2 (6 bases). The length of the CDR3 is 14 residues. Germline V gene lookup returns CDR1 MDHEN and CDR2 SYDVKM. V lost 6 bases, J lost 8 bases, and 17 bases lay in between. The CDR3 DNA reads as TGTGCCAGCAGGAATGGAGGGAGGATCGATGAGCAGTTCTTC. This encodes CASRNGGRIDEQFF.

This clone was seen a few times. V is TRBV9 and J is TRBJ1-5, with D unclear. This CDR3 spans 14 amino acids. CDR1 and CDR2 from the germline V gene are SGDLS and YYNGEE. V lost 3 bases to trimming and J lost 2 bases, with 9 bases between them. CDR3 amino acids: CASSATVGNQPQHF. The CDR3 bases are TGTGCCAGCAGCGCCACAGTAGGCAATCAGCCCCAGCATTTT.

Within the sample, this clone is large. This rearrangement joins TRBV6-1 to TRBJ2-7; 7 positions agree with TRBD1. Germline V gene sequence: CDR1 MNHNS, CDR2 SASEGT. Unmatched junction bases numbered 0, after V lost 1 base and J lost 0 bases. This CDR3 spans 14 amino acids. For the CDR3, the DNA is TGTGCCAGCAGTGAAGGGACAGGCTCCTACGAGCAGTACTTC. Amino acid sequence: CASSEGTGSYEQYF.

The rearrangement uses TRBV11-2 and TRBJ2-4; D call uncertain. This CDR3 is 15 amino acids long. The V gene lost 1 base and the J gene lost 6 bases, with 13 bases spanning the gap. From germline, CDR1 is SGHAT and CDR2 FQNNGV. The DNA for the CDR3 is TGTGCCAGCAGCTTAGTGACCGAACATGGAAACATTCAGTACTTC. It yields the protein CASSLVTEHGNIQYF.

The chain carries TRBV10-3 and TRBJ1-3, with 7 bases that match TRBD1. Trimming removed 1 base from V and 2 bases from J; junction bases left unmatched: 5. This CDR3 spans 16 amino acids. The germline CDR1 and CDR2 sequences are ENHRY and SYGVKD. CDR3 DNA: TGTGCCATCAGTGAGTGGGGACAGTCAGCTGGAAACACCATATATTTT. Residues: CAISEWGQSAGNTIYF.